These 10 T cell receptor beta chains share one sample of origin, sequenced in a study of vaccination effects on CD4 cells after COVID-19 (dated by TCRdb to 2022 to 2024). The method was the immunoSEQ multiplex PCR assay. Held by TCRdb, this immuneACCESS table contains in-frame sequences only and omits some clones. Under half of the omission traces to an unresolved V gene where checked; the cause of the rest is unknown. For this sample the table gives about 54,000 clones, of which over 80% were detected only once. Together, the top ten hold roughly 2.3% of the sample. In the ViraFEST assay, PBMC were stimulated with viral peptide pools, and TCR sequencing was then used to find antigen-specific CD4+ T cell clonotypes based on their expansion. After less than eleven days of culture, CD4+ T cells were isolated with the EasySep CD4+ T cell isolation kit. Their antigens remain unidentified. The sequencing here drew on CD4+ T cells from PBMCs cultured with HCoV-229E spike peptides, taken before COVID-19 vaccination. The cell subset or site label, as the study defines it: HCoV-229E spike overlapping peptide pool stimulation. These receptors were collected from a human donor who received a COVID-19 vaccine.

CDR3 coding DNA: TGTGCCAGCAGCCAGAATGTGAGGACCGCTGGCTACACCTTC. Its protein product is CASSQNVRTAGYTF. V gene TRBV3-1 (or the pseudogene TRBV3-2) combines with J gene TRBJ1-2; D is uncertain. Looked up from germline, CDR1 is LGHDT and CDR2 is YNNKEL (reference sequence). The CDR3 has 14 amino acids. Trimming left V 3 bases short and J 7 bases short, with 15 bases between.

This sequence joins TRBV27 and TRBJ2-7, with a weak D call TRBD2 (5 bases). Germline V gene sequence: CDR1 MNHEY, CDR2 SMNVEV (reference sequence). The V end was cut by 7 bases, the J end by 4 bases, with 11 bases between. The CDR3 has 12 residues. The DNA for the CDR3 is TGTGCCAGCACCGACGGGAAATACGAGCAGTACGTC. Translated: CASTDGKYEQYV.

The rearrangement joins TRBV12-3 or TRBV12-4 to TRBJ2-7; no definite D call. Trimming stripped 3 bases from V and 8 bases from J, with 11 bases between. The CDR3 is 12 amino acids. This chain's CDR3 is CASSFGRSKQYV. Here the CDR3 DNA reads TGTGCCAGCAGTTTTGGCAGAAGCAAGCAGTACGTC.

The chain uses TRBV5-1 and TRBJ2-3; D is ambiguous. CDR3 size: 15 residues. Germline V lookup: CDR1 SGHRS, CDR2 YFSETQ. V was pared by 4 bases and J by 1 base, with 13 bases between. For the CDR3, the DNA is TGCGCCAGCAGCCCTTCGAGAACAGGCACAGATACGCAGTATTTT. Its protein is CASSPSRTGTDTQYF. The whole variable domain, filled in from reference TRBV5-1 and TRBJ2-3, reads KAGVTQTPRYLIKTRGQQVTLSCSPISGHRSVSWYQQTPGQGLQFLFEYFSETQRNKGNFPGRFSGRQFSNSRSEMNVSTLELGDSALYLCASSPSRTGTDTQYFGPGTRLTVL.

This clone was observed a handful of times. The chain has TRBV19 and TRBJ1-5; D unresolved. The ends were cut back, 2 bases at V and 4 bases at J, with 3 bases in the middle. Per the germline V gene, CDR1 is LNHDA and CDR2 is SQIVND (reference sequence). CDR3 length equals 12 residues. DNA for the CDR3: TGTGCCAGTAGTATACTGAATCAGCCCCAGCATTTT. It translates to CASSILNQPQHF.

The CDR3, as DNA: TGTGCCAGCAGCCTTAGACCTACAGGGCCAACTGAAGCTTTCTTT. Its translation is CASSLRPTGPTEAFF. The chain joins TRBV2 to TRBJ1-1; D might be TRBD1 (6 bases). The V gene's germline CDR1 is SNHLY and CDR2 FYNNEI. The CDR3 has 15 amino acids. V was cut by 6 bases and J by 5 bases, with 19 bases left in between.

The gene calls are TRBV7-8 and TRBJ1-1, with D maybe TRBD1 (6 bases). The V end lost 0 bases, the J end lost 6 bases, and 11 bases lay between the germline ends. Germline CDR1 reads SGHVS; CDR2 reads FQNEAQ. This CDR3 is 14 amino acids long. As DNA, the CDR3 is TGTGCCAGCAGCTTAGCGGGGGCATCTCCTGAAGCTTTCTTT. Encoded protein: CASSLAGASPEAFF. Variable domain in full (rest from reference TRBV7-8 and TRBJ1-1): GAGVSQSPRYKVAKRGQDVALRCDPISGHVSLFWYQQALGQGPEFLTYFQNEAQLDKSGLPSDRFFAERPEGSVSTLKIQRTQQEDSAVYLCASSLAGASPEAFFGQGTRLTVV.

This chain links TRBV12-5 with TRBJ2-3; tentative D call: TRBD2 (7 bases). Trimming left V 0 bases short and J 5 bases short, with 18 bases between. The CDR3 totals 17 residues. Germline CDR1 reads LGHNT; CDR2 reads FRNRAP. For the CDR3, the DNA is TGTGCTAGTGGTTTGGTACTAGGGGGGGGCCCCGGAGATACGCAGTATTTT. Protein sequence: CASGLVLGGGPGDTQYF.

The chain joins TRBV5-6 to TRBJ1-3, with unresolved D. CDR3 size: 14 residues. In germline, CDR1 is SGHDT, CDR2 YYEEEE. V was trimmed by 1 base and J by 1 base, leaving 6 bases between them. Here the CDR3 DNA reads TGTGCCAGCAGCTTGTCCTATTCTGGAAACACCATATATTTT. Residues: CASSLSYSGNTIYF.

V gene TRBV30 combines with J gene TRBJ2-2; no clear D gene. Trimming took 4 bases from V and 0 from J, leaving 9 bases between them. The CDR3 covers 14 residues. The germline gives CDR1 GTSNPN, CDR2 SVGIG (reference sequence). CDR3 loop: CAWNVGANTGELFF. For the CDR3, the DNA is TGTGCCTGGAACGTCGGCGCGAACACCGGGGAGCTGTTTTTT.